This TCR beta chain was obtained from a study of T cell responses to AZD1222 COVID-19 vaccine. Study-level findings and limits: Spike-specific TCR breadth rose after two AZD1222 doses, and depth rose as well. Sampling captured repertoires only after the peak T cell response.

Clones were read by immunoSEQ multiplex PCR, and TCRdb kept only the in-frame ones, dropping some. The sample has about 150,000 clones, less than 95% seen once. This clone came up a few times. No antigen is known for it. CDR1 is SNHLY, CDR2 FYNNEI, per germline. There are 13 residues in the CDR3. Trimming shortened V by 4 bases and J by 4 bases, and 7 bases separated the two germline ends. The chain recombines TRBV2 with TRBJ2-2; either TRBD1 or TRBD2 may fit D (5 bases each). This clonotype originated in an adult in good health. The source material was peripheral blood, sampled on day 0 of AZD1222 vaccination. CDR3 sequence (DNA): TGTGCCAGCAGTGGAGGGGTCACCGGGGAGCTGTTTTTT. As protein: CASSGGVTGELFF.